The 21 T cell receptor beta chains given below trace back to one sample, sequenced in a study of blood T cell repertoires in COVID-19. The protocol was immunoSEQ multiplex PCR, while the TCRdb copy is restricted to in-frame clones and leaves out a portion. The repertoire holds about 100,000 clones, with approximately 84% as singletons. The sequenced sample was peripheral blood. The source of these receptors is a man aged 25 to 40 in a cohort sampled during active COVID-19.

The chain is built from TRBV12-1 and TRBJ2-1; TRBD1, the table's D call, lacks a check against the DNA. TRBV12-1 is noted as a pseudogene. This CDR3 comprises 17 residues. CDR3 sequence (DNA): TGTGCCAGCAGCAATATAGTACAGGGGAGCTCCTACAATGAGCAGTTCTTC. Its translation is CASSNIVQGSSYNEQFF.

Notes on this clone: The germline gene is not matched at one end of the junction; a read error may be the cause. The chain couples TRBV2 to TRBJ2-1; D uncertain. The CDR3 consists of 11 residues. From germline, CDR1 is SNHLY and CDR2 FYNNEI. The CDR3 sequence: CASSSDNEQFF. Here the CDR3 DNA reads TGTGCCAGCAGCTCCGACAATGAGCAGTTCTTC.

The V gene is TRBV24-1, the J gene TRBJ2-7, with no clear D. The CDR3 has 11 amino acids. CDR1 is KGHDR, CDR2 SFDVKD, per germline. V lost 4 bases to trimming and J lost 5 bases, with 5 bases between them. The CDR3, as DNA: TGTGCCACCAGTGACGGTCACGAGCAGTACTTC. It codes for CATSDGHEQYF.

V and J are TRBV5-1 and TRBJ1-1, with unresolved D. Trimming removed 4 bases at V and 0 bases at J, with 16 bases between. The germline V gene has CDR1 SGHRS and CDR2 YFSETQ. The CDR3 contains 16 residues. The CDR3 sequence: CASSPRDRVVNTEAFF. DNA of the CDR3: TGCGCCAGCAGCCCCCGGGATAGGGTGGTGAACACTGAAGCTTTCTTT.

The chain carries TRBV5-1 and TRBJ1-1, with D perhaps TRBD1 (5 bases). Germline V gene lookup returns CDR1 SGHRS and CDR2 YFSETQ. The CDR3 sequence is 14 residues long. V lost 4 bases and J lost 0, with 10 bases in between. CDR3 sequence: CASSPDRVNTEAFF. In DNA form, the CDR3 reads TGCGCCAGCAGCCCCGACAGAGTGAACACTGAAGCTTTCTTT.

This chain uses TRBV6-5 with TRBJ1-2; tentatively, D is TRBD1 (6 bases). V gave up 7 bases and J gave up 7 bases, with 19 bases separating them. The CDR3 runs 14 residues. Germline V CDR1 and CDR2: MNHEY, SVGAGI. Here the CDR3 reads CASTFPGQRGGYTF. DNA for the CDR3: TGTGCCAGCACCTTCCCGGGACAAAGGGGTGGCTACACCTTC.

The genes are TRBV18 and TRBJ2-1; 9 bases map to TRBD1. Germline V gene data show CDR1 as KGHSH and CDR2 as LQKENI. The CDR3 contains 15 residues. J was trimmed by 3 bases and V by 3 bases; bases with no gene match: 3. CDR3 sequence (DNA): TGTGCCAGCTCACCGGGACAGGGAATCTACAATGAGCAGTTCTTC. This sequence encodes CASSPGQGIYNEQFF.

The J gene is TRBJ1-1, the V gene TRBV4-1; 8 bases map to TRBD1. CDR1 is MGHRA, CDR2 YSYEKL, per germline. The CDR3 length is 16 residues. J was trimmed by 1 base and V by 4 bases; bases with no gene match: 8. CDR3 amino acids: CASSPIPGQENTEAFF. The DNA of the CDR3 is TGCGCCAGCAGCCCGATACCGGGACAGGAGAACACTGAAGCTTTCTTT.

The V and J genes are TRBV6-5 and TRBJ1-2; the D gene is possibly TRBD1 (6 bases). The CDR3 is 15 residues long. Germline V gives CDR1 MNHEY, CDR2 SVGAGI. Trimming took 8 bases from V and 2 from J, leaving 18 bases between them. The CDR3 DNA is TGTGCCAGCTGTTTCCAGGGGCCCCTGAACTATGGCTACACCTTC. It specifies CASCFQGPLNYGYTF.

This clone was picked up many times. The CDR3, as DNA: TGTGCCAGCAGCGTGGCAGGGGGATTTGAAGCTTTCTTT. Translated: CASSVAGGFEAFF. V gene TRBV7-3 combines with J gene TRBJ1-1; 7 bases are a match to TRBD1. Trimming at V came to 5 bases and at J to 7 bases, leaving 7 bases not matched to a gene. Per the germline V gene, CDR1 is SGHTA and CDR2 is FQGTGA. CDR3 length: 13 residues.

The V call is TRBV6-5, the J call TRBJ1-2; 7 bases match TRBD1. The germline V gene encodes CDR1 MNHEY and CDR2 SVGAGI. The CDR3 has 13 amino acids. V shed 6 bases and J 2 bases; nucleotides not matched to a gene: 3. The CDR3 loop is CASSPRGNYGYTF. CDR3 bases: TGTGCCAGCAGCCCCAGGGGGAACTATGGCTACACCTTC.

CDR3 coding DNA: TGTGCCAGTAGTGGTAACGCGGACACTGAAGCTTTCTTT. It encodes CASSGNADTEAFF. The rearrangement uses TRBV19 and TRBJ1-1; no clear D gene. Germline loops: CDR1 LNHDA, CDR2 SQIVND (reference sequence). Trimming cost V 5 bases and J 3 bases, with 10 bases left between them. CDR3 length equals 13 residues.

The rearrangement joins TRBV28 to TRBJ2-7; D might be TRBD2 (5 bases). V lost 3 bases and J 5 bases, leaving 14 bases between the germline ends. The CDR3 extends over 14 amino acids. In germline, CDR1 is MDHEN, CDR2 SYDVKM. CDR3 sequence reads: CASSFHRDSDEQYF. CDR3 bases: TGTGCCAGCAGTTTTCATCGGGATTCGGACGAGCAGTACTTC.

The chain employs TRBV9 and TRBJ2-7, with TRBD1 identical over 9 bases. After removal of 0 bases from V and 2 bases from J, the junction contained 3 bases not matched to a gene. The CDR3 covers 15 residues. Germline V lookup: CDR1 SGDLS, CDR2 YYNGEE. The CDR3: CASSVAYRGPYEQYF. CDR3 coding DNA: TGTGCCAGCAGCGTAGCTTACAGGGGGCCCTACGAGCAGTACTTC.

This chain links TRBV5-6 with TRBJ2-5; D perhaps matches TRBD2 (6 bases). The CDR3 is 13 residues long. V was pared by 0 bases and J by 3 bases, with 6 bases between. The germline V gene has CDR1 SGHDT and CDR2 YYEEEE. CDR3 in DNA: TGTGCCAGCAGCTTGGGGACTAAAGAGACCCAGTACTTC. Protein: CASSLGTKETQYF. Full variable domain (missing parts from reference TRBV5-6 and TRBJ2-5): DAGVTQSPTHLIKTRGQQVTLRCSPKSGHDTVSWYQQALGQGPQFIFQYYEEEERQRGNFPDRFSGHQFPNYSSELNVNALLLGDSALYLCASSLGTKETQYFGPGTRLLVL.

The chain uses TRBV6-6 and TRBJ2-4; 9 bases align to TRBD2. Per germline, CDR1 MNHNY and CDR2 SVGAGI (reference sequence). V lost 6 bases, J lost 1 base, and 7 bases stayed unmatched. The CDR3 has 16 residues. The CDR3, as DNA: TGTGCCAGCAGACGCGGACTAGCGAGGGCCAAAAACATTCAGTACTTC. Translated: CASRRGLARAKNIQYF.

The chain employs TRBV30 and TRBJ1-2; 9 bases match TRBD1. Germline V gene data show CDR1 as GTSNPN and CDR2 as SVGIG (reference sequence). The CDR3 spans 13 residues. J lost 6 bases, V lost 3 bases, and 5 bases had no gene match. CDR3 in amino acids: CAWRRQGGNGYTF. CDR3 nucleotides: TGTGCCTGGAGGCGACAGGGGGGGAATGGCTACACCTTC.

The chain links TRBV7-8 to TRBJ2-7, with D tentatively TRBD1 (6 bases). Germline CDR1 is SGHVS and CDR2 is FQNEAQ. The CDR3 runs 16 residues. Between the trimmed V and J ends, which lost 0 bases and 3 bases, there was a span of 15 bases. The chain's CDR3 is CASSLAPQGLDYEQYF. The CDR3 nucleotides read TGTGCCAGCAGCTTAGCCCCACAGGGTTTGGACTACGAGCAGTACTTC.

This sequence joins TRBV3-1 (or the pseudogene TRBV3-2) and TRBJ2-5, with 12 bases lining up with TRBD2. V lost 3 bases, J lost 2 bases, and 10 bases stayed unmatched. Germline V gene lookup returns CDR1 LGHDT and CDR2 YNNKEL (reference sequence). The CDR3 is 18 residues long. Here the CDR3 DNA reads TGTGCCAGCAGCCAGGTGCTAGCGGGGGGGCGGGAGCAAGAGACCCAGTACTTC. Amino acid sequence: CASSQVLAGGREQETQYF.

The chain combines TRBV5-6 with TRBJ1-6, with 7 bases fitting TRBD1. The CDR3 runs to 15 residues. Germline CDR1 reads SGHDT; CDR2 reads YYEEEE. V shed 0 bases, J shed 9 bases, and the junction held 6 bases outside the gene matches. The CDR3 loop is CASSLDPQGVSPLHF. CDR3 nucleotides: TGTGCCAGCAGCTTGGATCCCCAGGGGGTTTCACCCCTCCACTTT.

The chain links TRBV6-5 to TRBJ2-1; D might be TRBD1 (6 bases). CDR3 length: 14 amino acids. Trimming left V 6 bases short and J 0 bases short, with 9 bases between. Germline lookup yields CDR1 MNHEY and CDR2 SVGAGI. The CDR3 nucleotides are TGTGCCAGCAGCGGACAGCCCTCCTACAATGAGCAGTTCTTC. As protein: CASSGQPSYNEQFF.